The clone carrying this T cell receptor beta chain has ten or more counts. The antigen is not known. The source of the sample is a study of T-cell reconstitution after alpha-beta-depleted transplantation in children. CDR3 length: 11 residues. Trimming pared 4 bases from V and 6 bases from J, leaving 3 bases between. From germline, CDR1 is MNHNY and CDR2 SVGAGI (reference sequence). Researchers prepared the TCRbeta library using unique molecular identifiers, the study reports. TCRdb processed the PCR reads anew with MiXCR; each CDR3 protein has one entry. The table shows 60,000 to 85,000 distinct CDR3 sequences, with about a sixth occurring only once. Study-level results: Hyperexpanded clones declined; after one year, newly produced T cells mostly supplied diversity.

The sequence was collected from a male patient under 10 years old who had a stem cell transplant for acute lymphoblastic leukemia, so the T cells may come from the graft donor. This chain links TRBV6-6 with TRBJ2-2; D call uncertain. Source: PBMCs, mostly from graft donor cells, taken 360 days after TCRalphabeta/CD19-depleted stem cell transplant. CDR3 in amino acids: CASSSPGELFF. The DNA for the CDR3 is TGTGCCAGCAGTTCCCCCGGGGAGCTGTTTTTT.